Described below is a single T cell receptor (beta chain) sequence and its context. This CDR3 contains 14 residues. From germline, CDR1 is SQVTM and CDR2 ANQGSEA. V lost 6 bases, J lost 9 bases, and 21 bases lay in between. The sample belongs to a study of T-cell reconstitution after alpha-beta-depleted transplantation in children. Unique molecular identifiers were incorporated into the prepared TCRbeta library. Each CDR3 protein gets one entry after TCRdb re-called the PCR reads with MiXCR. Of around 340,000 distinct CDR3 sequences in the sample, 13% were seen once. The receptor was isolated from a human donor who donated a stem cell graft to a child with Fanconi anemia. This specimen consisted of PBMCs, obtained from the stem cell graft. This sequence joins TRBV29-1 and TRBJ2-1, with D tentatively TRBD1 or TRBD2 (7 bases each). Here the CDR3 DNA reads TGCAGCGTCAGCGGGACAGTGAACGATGGTGAGCAGTTCTTC. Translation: CSVSGTVNDGEQFF.